A selection of T cell receptor beta chains follows, all from one sample in a study of cytomegalovirus exposure and HLA in healthy donors. Assay used: immunoSEQ multiplex PCR; TCRdb lists only in-frame clones, some missing. Of about 130,000 clones detected, 77% appear once; the ten largest clones hold roughly 3.9%. Sequenced material: PBMCs. The receptors stem from a male donor in good health and CMV-seropositive. The conserved cysteine and the conserved F or W are not part of the CDR3 here.

V gene: TRBV15; J gene: TRBJ2-7; CDR3 protein: ATSSRGALYEQY
V gene: TRBV9; J gene: TRBJ2-2; CDR3 protein: ASSSTPGGARGNTGELF
V gene: TRBV27; J gene: TRBJ2-3; CDR3 protein: ASSFLGLGSTDTQY
V gene: TRBV11-2; J gene: TRBJ2-5; CDR3 protein: ASSLILAGLETQY
V gene: TRBV7-2; J gene: TRBJ2-4; CDR3 protein: ASSFSGRASGIQY
V gene: TRBV5-5; J gene: TRBJ2-5; CDR3 protein: ASSLAGQGAGTQY
V gene: TRBV6-5; J gene: TRBJ2-7; CDR3 protein: ASSYEQASSYEQY
V gene: TRBV7-2; J gene: TRBJ1-5; CDR3 protein: ASSAQGWQPQH
V gene: TRBV6-1; J gene: TRBJ2-7; CDR3 protein: ASSPGAGSSYEQY
V gene: TRBV7-9; J gene: TRBJ1-1; CDR3 protein: ASSLGLQMNTEAF
V gene: TRBV5-4; J gene: TRBJ2-7; CDR3 protein: ASSTRGGGGSYEQY
V gene: TRBV5-4; J gene: TRBJ2-2; CDR3 protein: ASSLGLAGNTGELF
V gene: TRBV2; J gene: TRBJ2-6; CDR3 protein: ASSKASGGANVLT
V gene: TRBV15; J gene: TRBJ2-3; CDR3 protein: ATSRDRGLDTQY
V gene: TRBV5-1; J gene: TRBJ2-4; CDR3 protein: ASSFLSLTLAKNIQY
V gene: TRBV10-3; J gene: TRBJ1-5; CDR3 protein: AISGGDQPQH
V gene: TRBV5-8; J gene: TRBJ1-5; CDR3 protein: ASSSGGSNQPQH
V gene: TRBV10-3; J gene: TRBJ2-1; CDR3 protein: AISETGGGSYNEQF
V gene: TRBV10-3; J gene: TRBJ2-1; CDR3 protein: AISEASNSYNEQF
V gene: TRBV5-1; J gene: TRBJ2-1; CDR3 protein: ASSLVGSSYNEQF
V gene: TRBV6-1; J gene: TRBJ1-2; CDR3 protein: ASSEASGGWFDGYT
V gene: TRBV6-1; J gene: TRBJ1-4; CDR3 protein: ASSDVGVEKLF
V gene: TRBV5-1; J gene: TRBJ2-7; CDR3 protein: ASSPGLAGTYEQY
V gene: TRBV6-6; J gene: TRBJ2-7; CDR3 protein: ASSSQTGRREQY
V gene: TRBV28; J gene: TRBJ2-1; CDR3 protein: ASTLGRAPYNEQF
V gene: TRBV5-1; J gene: TRBJ2-1; CDR3 protein: ASSLALAGVRSYNEQF
V gene: TRBV7-9; J gene: TRBJ2-7; CDR3 protein: SSSRPGAGAGEQY
V gene: TRBV2; J gene: TRBJ1-5; CDR3 protein: ASSYGGPGQPQH
V gene: TRBV6-5; J gene: TRBJ1-1; CDR3 protein: ASSYGLRGEAF
V gene: TRBV5-6; J gene: TRBJ1-2; CDR3 protein: ASSFQGTYGYT